Listed here are 14 T cell receptor beta chains from one sample, sequenced in a study of technical replicates of blood from a handful of donors. TCRdb keeps only in-frame clones here, not all; method: immunoSEQ multiplex PCR. The sample carries 60,000 to 95,000 clones, 91% recorded once. Sample: T cells isolated from PBMCs. Source of these receptors: a human donor in good health. Some clones in this sample may be carry-over from other donors' samples.

This chain uses TRBV6-6 with TRBJ1-6, with 8 bases matching TRBD1. The CDR3 contains 15 residues. Germline V gene lookup returns CDR1 MNHNY and CDR2 SVGAGI (reference sequence). The trim removed 4 bases at V and 8 bases at J, leaving 7 bases unmatched. CDR3 DNA: TGTGCCAGCAGTTCGGACAGGGTTCCCTATTCACCCCTCCACTTT. Protein product: CASSSDRVPYSPLHF.

V usage is TRBV18 and J usage is TRBJ2-1; D possibly corresponds to TRBD2 (7 bases). Looked up from germline, CDR1 is KGHSH and CDR2 is LQKENI. The CDR3 length is 14 residues. The germline V and J ends were trimmed by 0 bases and 7 bases, with 10 bases remaining between them. CDR3 DNA sequence: TGTGCCAGCTCACCACCGGGGGGGCCAAATGAGCAGTTCTTC. Amino acids: CASSPPGGPNEQFF.

This chain joins TRBV6-6 and TRBJ1-1; 8 nucleotides line up with TRBD1. Germline V CDR1 and CDR2: MNHNY, SVGAGI (reference sequence). The CDR3 is 14 amino acids. J was trimmed by 5 bases and V by 9 bases; bases with no gene match: 11. The CDR3, as DNA: TGTGCCAGTCTCGGACAGGGCCTAGCGACTGAAGCTTTCTTT. Encoded protein: CASLGQGLATEAFF.

V and J are TRBV2 and TRBJ2-1; tentatively, D is TRBD2 (6 bases). CDR3 size: 15 residues. Per germline, CDR1 SNHLY and CDR2 FYNNEI. V was cut by 5 bases and J by 7 bases, with 18 bases left in between. CDR3 residues: CASSPYSGGQNEQFF. CDR3 in DNA: TGTGCCAGCAGTCCGTATTCAGGAGGGCAGAATGAGCAGTTCTTC.

This chain uses TRBV28 with TRBJ1-6, with D perhaps matching TRBD1 (6 bases). Deletions cut 6 bases from V and 10 bases from J, with 19 bases between. The CDR3 is made up of 15 amino acids. Per the germline V gene, CDR1 is MDHEN and CDR2 is SYDVKM. The CDR3 bases are TGTGCCAGCAGCCTGACAGGCGCTCTTGGCTCACCCCTCCACTTT. Its protein is CASSLTGALGSPLHF.

The J gene is TRBJ1-4, the V gene TRBV7-9; perhaps TRBD1 as D (6 bases). Germline V gene sequence: CDR1 SEHNR, CDR2 FQNEAQ (reference sequence). The CDR3 loop spans 12 amino acids. V was pared by 5 bases and J by 8 bases, with 9 bases between. The CDR3 loop reads CASSPGEEKLFF. The DNA of the CDR3 is TGTGCCAGCAGCCCAGGGGAGGAAAAACTGTTTTTT.

V is TRBV16 and J is TRBJ1-1; D is perhaps TRBD1 (5 bases). This CDR3 contains 16 residues. The germline CDR1 and CDR2 sequences are KGHSY and FQNENV. Trimming shortened V by 4 bases and J by 1 base, and 16 bases separated the two germline ends. As DNA, the CDR3 is TGTGCCAGCAGCCCCGGAGCAGGGACTCGGAACACTGAAGCTTTCTTT. Translation: CASSPGAGTRNTEAFF.

The rearrangement links TRBV10-3 to TRBJ2-1; TRBD2 aligns across 8 bases. Germline V gene sequence: CDR1 ENHRY, CDR2 SYGVKD. This CDR3 is 13 amino acids long. The J segment lost 8 bases and the V segment lost 8 bases, leaving 8 bases of the junction unmatched. Written as DNA, the CDR3 is TGTGCCATCCACAAAAGCGGGGGAGATGAGCAGTTCTTC. Amino acids: CAIHKSGGDEQFF.

This chain joins TRBV28 and TRBJ2-2; 11 bases map to TRBD2. Germline V CDR1 and CDR2: MDHEN, SYDVKM. V lost 0 bases, J lost 6 bases, and 6 bases stayed unmatched. The CDR3 has 17 amino acids. The CDR3 DNA reads as TGTGCCAGCAGTTTATGGAATCTAGCGGGAGGCCCCGGGGAGCTGTTTTTT. It encodes CASSLWNLAGGPGELFF. The full variable domain, in which reference TRBV28 and TRBJ2-2 provide the parts outside the CDR3, is DVKVTQSSRYLVKRTGEKVFLECVQDMDHENMFWYRQDPGLGLRLIYFSYDVKMKEKGDIPEGYSVSREKKERFSLILESASTNQTSMYLCASSLWNLAGGPGELFFGEGSRLTVL.

The chain is built from TRBV2 and TRBJ1-2, with 10 bases fitting TRBD1. Trimming cost V 8 bases and J 6 bases; bases outside gene matches: 12. Germline CDR1 SNHLY, CDR2 FYNNEI. There are 15 residues in the CDR3. The CDR3 DNA follows: TGTGCCAGCTCCCGGGACAGGGGCCCGTTCGATGGCTACACCTTC. Translation gives CASSRDRGPFDGYTF.

This sequence joins TRBV9 and TRBJ2-7; 8 bases fit TRBD2. Germline CDR1 is SGDLS and CDR2 is YYNGEE. This CDR3 has 15 amino acids. Trimming removed 0 bases from V and 3 bases from J; junction bases left unmatched: 5. CDR3 in DNA: TGTGCCAGCAGCGTAGGTAGCGGGGATGTCTACGAGCAGTACTTC. Encoded protein: CASSVGSGDVYEQYF. The complete variable domain, with remaining parts taken from reference TRBV9 and TRBJ2-7, reads DSGVTQTPKHLITATGQRVTLRCSPRSGDLSVYWYQQSLDQGLQFLIQYYNGEERAKGNILERFSAQQFPDLHSELNLSSLELGDSALYFCASSVGSGDVYEQYFGPGTRLTVT.

This chain links TRBV7-9 with TRBJ2-7; D is unresolved. The germline V and J ends were trimmed by 1 base and 4 bases, with 8 bases remaining between them. Germline V gives CDR1 SEHNR, CDR2 FQNEAQ (reference sequence). This CDR3 has 13 residues. The CDR3, as DNA: TGTGCCAGCAGCTTAGGTAGAGATTACGAGCAGTACTTC. This sequence encodes CASSLGRDYEQYF.

Only one count was recorded for this clone. The V gene is TRBV5-4, the J gene TRBJ2-7; TRBD1 agrees at 11 bases. This CDR3 region has 14 residues. With 4 bases clipped from V and 3 bases from J, the junction kept 3 bases outside the gene matches. CDR1 and CDR2 from the germline V gene are SGHNT and YYREEE (reference sequence). CDR3 loop: CASSPGTGGYEQYF. CDR3 sequence (DNA): TGTGCCAGCAGCCCCGGGACAGGGGGCTACGAGCAGTACTTC.

This chain links TRBV9 with TRBJ2-3; TRBD1 agrees at 10 bases. Germline values: CDR1 SGDLS, CDR2 YYNGEE. The CDR3 contains 17 residues. V dropped 3 bases and J dropped 2; count of bases not matched to a gene: 9. CDR3 bases: TGTGCCAGCAGCGAGGGAGGGGGACAGGGGATCACAGATACGCAGTATTTT. This sequence encodes CASSEGGGQGITDTQYF.